The rows below give T cell receptor beta chains drawn from one sample of a study of T cells in AML relapse after transplant. TCRdb called the PCR reads again in MiXCR, with one record for every CDR3 protein. Here the sample spans roughly 380 distinct CDR3 sequences, roughly 22% being singletons. The source was bone marrow, either the whole sample or a sorted T cell fraction (not recorded which), collected at relapse. The source of these receptors is a human donor who had a stem cell transplant for acute myeloid leukemia. Some T cells may be the graft donor's. Both conserved end residues are part of each CDR3. D genes are given only for firm matches. The size of a clone is reported for some rows only, either as once, few or many, or as a class for expanded clones.

CDR3aa,CDR3nt,j_gene,v_gene,d_gene,len,abundance
CASSSGQGYGYTF,TGTGCCAGCAGCTCGGGACAGGGGTATGGCTACACCTTC,TRBJ1-2,TRBV7-2,TRBD1,13,hyperexpanded
CSARGSGTPGDEQYF,TGCAGTGCTAGAGGTTCGGGGACACCAGGGGACGAGCAGTACTTC,TRBJ2-7,TRBV20-1,.,15,large
CSVEVSGGYGYTF,TGCAGCGTTGAAGTCTCCGGGGGCTATGGCTACACCTTC,TRBJ1-2,TRBV29-1,.,13,large
CASSFPRGRVYGYTF,TGTGCCAGCAGCTTTCCCAGGGGGCGAGTCTATGGCTACACCTTC,TRBJ1-2,TRBV7-9,TRBD1,15,large
CASSLALAKNTEAFF,TGTGCCAGCAGCTTAGCGTTGGCCAAGAACACTGAAGCTTTCTTT,TRBJ1-1,TRBV7-2,.,15,large
CASSGQVSSSTDTQYF,TGTGCCAGCAGTGGACAGGTTTCTTCTAGCACAGATACGCAGTATTTT,TRBJ2-3,TRBV12-3/TRBV12-4,TRBD1,16,large
CASSPQTGGYNEQFF,TGTGCCAGCAGCCCGCAGACAGGGGGGTACAATGAGCAGTTCTTC,TRBJ2-1,TRBV7-8,TRBD1,15,large
CATRSGGALCSNQPQHF,TGTGCCACCCGAAGCGGGGGGGCACTGTGTAGCAATCAGCCCCAGCATTTT,TRBJ1-5,TRBV10-3,.,17,.
CASSPRQGTYEQYF,TGCGCCAGCAGCCCTAGGCAGGGAACCTACGAGCAGTACTTC,TRBJ2-7,TRBV5-1,.,14,large
CSAGGELYNEQFF,TGCAGTGCCGGAGGGGAGCTCTACAATGAGCAGTTCTTC,TRBJ2-1,TRBV20-1,.,13,few
CSVPTGNTEAFF,TGCAGCGTACCGACAGGTAACACTGAAGCTTTCTTT,TRBJ1-1,TRBV29-1,.,12,medium-sized
CASSLVSNEQFF,TGTGCCAGCAGCTTAGTGTCGAATGAGCAGTTCTTC,TRBJ2-1,TRBV7-9,.,12,large
CANSLGGLGYTF,TGTGCCAACAGCCTCGGGGGGCTTGGCTACACCTTC,TRBJ1-2,TRBV12-3/TRBV12-4,.,12,.
CSAPNRDIQYF,TGCAGTGCCCCAAACAGGGACATTCAGTACTTC,TRBJ2-4,TRBV20-1,.,11,medium-sized
CASSQLAGAPDTQYF,TGTGCCAGCAGCCAACTAGCGGGGGCCCCAGATACGCAGTATTTT,TRBJ2-3,TRBV12-3/TRBV12-4,TRBD2,15,large
CASSPRTRGDTQYF,TGTGCCAGCAGCCCCCGGACTAGAGGCGATACGCAGTATTTT,TRBJ2-3,TRBV3-1,TRBD2,14,large
CASSLGVGGRRTDTQYF,TGTGCCAGCAGCTTAGGGGTCGGGGGACGGCGAACAGATACGCAGTATTTT,TRBJ2-3,TRBV11-2,.,17,large
CASSLDRTGNTIYF,TGCGCCAGCAGCTTGGACAGGACTGGAAACACCATATATTTT,TRBJ1-3,TRBV5-1,.,14,large
CASSQGLDRETDTQYF,TGCGCCAGCAGCCAAGGCCTGGACAGGGAAACAGATACGCAGTATTTT,TRBJ2-3,TRBV4-1,TRBD1,16,large
CASSYGQGGATNEKLFF,TGTGCCAGCAGTTATGGACAGGGAGGAGCAACTAATGAAAAACTGTTTTTT,TRBJ1-4,TRBV7-9,TRBD1,17,large
CASSSGTGVYGYTF,TGTGCCAGCAGTTCCGGGACAGGGGTCTATGGCTACACCTTC,TRBJ1-2,TRBV12-3/TRBV12-4,TRBD1,14,large
CASSTAGGFLNEQFF,TGTGCCAGCAGCACAGCGGGGGGTTTTCTCAATGAGCAGTTCTTC,TRBJ2-1,TRBV11-2,TRBD2,15,large
CSARGGPGLAGGQGLHEQFF,TGCAGTGCTAGGGGTGGGCCCGGACTAGCGGGAGGTCAGGGGCTTCATGAGCAGTTCTTC,TRBJ2-1,TRBV20-1,TRBD2,20,.
CASTNRLAGAPDTQYF,TGTGCCAGCACCAACAGACTAGCGGGAGCCCCAGATACGCAGTATTTT,TRBJ2-3,TRBV12-3/TRBV12-4,TRBD2,16,.
CASSVSGGLNNEQFF,TGTGCCAGCAGCGTTAGCGGGGGACTAAACAATGAGCAGTTCTTC,TRBJ2-1,TRBV7-8,TRBD2,15,large
CSARDRRLARTDTQYF,TGCAGTGCTAGAGATAGGAGACTAGCGCGCACAGATACGCAGTATTTT,TRBJ2-3,TRBV20-1,TRBD2,16,large
CSAGEFKGEQYF,TGCAGCGCCGGGGAATTTAAGGGCGAGCAGTACTTC,TRBJ2-7,TRBV29-1,.,12,large
CASGDGSYEQYF,TGTGCCAGCGGGGACGGCTCCTACGAGCAGTACTTC,TRBJ2-7,TRBV7-9,.,12,large
CASSLSVLNTGELFF,TGTGCCAGCAGCTTATCCGTACTGAACACCGGGGAGCTGTTTTTT,TRBJ2-2,TRBV7-2,.,15,medium-sized
CASPRTRGDTQYF,TGTGCCAGCCCCCGGACTAGAGGCGATACGCAGTATTTT,TRBJ2-3,TRBV12-3/TRBV12-4,TRBD2,13,.
CASSLGWNYGYTF,TGCGCCAGCAGCTTGGGGTGGAACTATGGCTACACCTTC,TRBJ1-2,TRBV5-1,.,13,.